Following are 17 T cell receptor beta chains from one sample sequenced in a study of cytotoxic CD8 clonotypes in ibrutinib-treated CLL. Sequenced by immunoSEQ multiplex PCR; TCRdb stores in-frame clones only, minus some. The sample holds about 27,000 clones, about 70% seen once. The sequences come from PBMCs, collected after 24 months of ibrutinib treatment. The receptor source for this set is a human donor with chronic lymphocytic leukemia.

The chain uses TRBV7-6 and TRBJ1-4; 9 nucleotides agree with TRBD1. Trimming took 3 bases from V and 7 from J; bases not matched to a gene: 9. There are 16 residues in the CDR3. Germline V gene lookup returns CDR1 SGHVS and CDR2 FNYEAQ. CDR3 DNA: TGTGCCAGCAGCTTGGGAACCGGGACAGGGAGTGAAAAACTGTTTTTT. The encoded protein is CASSLGTGTGSEKLFF.

J is TRBJ1-2 and V is TRBV4-3; D uncertain. Germline values: CDR1 LGHNA, CDR2 YSLEER. The CDR3 runs 13 residues. V gave up 0 bases and J gave up 2 bases, with 4 bases separating them. The CDR3 nucleotides are TGCGCCAGCAGCCAAGATTTGAACTATGGCTACACCTTC. It yields the protein CASSQDLNYGYTF.

V is TRBV5-1 and J is TRBJ2-7; a possible D gene is TRBD1 (5 bases). Trimming left V 4 bases short and J 4 bases short, with 12 bases between. Germline loops: CDR1 SGHRS, CDR2 YFSETQ. The CDR3 is 13 residues long. In DNA, the CDR3 is TGCGCCAGCAGCGCGGACACGTTATACGAGCAGTACTTC. Translated: CASSADTLYEQYF.

The chain links TRBV5-6 to TRBJ1-1; D possibly corresponds to TRBD1 (5 bases). This CDR3 comprises 13 residues. V was trimmed by 7 bases and J by 1 base, leaving 11 bases between them. The V gene's germline CDR1 is SGHDT and CDR2 YYEEEE. The CDR3 loop is CASFRRGNTEAFF. DNA for the CDR3: TGTGCCAGCTTCCGGAGGGGGAACACTGAAGCTTTCTTT.

V usage is TRBV2 and J usage is TRBJ1-1; D not resolved. This CDR3 has 13 amino acids. The germline V gene has CDR1 SNHLY and CDR2 FYNNEI. Trimming removed 5 bases from V and 1 base from J, with 8 bases in between. This CDR3 reads CASSSTWNTEAFF. The CDR3 bases are TGTGCCAGCAGTTCGACCTGGAACACTGAAGCTTTCTTT.

This clone was observed a handful of times. This chain connects TRBV19 to TRBJ1-4; D gene uncertain. This CDR3 is 14 amino acids long. Trimming removed 3 bases at V and 12 bases at J, with 17 bases between. Germline CDR1 reads LNHDA; CDR2 reads SQIVND (reference sequence). CDR3 sequence: CASSIRQSYGELFF. The DNA for the CDR3 is TGTGCCAGTAGTATTCGGCAGTCTTACGGGGAACTGTTTTTT.

The chain uses TRBV29-1 and TRBJ2-7, with a weak D call TRBD2 (6 bases). Germline V CDR1 and CDR2: SQVTM, ANQGSEA. This CDR3 is built from 10 residues. The chain's CDR3 is CPLGRGEQYF. In nucleotides, the CDR3 is TGCCCCCTCGGGAGAGGCGAGCAGTACTTC.

This chain connects TRBV6-1 to TRBJ1-5; 10 positions agree with TRBD1. V shed 5 bases, J shed 6 bases, and the junction held 7 bases outside the gene matches. Per the germline V gene, CDR1 is MNHNS and CDR2 is SASEGT. The CDR3 spans 15 residues. The CDR3 loop reads CASSLDRGLGQPQHF. As DNA, the CDR3 is TGTGCCAGCAGTCTTGACAGGGGGCTGGGTCAGCCCCAGCATTTT.

The chain is built from TRBV4-3 and TRBJ1-1; no firm D call. Trimming shortened V by 0 bases and J by 7 bases, and 12 bases separated the two germline ends. Germline lookup yields CDR1 LGHNA and CDR2 YSLEER. The CDR3 loop spans 14 amino acids. The DNA of the CDR3 is TGCGCCAGCAGCCAAGATTCAGGCGGCGATGAAGCTTTCTTT. This gives the protein CASSQDSGGDEAFF.

CDR3: CASSSLIQETQYF. DNA of the CDR3: TGTGCCAGCAGCTCACTAATTCAAGAGACCCAGTACTTC. This chain joins TRBV7-2 and TRBJ2-5; D ambiguous. V was cut by 4 bases and J by 2 bases, with 8 bases left in between. The germline gives CDR1 SGHTA, CDR2 FQGNSA. This CDR3 spans 13 amino acids. The whole variable domain, remainder taken from reference TRBV7-2 and TRBJ2-5, is GAGVSQSPSNKVTEKGKDVELRCDPISGHTALYWYRQSLGQGLEFLIYFQGNSAPDKSGLPSDRFSAERTGGSVSTLTIQRTQQEDSAVYLCASSSLIQETQYFGPGTRLLVL.

The chain employs TRBV28 and TRBJ2-3; 8 positions match TRBD2. Germline trimming cut 0 bases from V and 1 base from J; bases unmatched to any gene: 3. The germline V gene encodes CDR1 MDHEN and CDR2 SYDVKM. This CDR3 contains 16 residues. The CDR3 nucleotides read TGTGCCAGCAGTTTATGGTCCGGGGGGGGCACAGATACGCAGTATTTT. It codes for CASSLWSGGGTDTQYF.

This sequence joins TRBV4-1 and TRBJ2-3; D might be TRBD1 (7 bases). V was pared by 8 bases and J by 4 bases, with 16 bases between. The germline gives CDR1 MGHRA, CDR2 YSYEKL. This CDR3 is built from 14 residues. The CDR3: CASATRGVADTQYF. Here the CDR3 DNA reads TGCGCCAGCGCAACCAGGGGGGTCGCAGATACGCAGTATTTT.

This clone was seen only a few times. The chain combines TRBV19 with TRBJ1-6; a weak D match, TRBD1 (6 bases). This CDR3 is built from 16 residues. Germline assignment: CDR1 LNHDA and CDR2 SQIVND (reference sequence). Between the trimmed V and J ends, which lost 3 bases and 7 bases, there was a span of 16 bases. CDR3 in amino acids: CASSMMGAARNSPLHF. The CDR3 DNA reads TGTGCCAGTAGTATGATGGGGGCCGCTAGGAATTCACCCCTCCACTTT.

This sequence joins TRBV4-2 and TRBJ1-4; D is unresolved. This CDR3 has 17 amino acids. The V gene's germline CDR1 is LGHNA and CDR2 YNFKEQ. The V and J ends lost 1 base and 4 bases respectively, with 16 bases between them. Here the CDR3 reads CASSQGAMGGVNEKLFF. Written as DNA, the CDR3 is TGTGCCAGCAGCCAAGGGGCCATGGGCGGCGTTAATGAAAAACTGTTTTTT.

V is TRBV18 and J is TRBJ2-3, with D perhaps matching TRBD2 (6 bases). V was cut by 9 bases and J by 0 bases, with 7 bases left in between. The length of the CDR3 is 12 residues. Germline V CDR1 and CDR2: KGHSH, LQKENI. CDR3 amino acids: CASRGSTDTQYF. The DNA of the CDR3 is TGTGCCAGTCGGGGGAGCACAGATACGCAGTATTTT.

The rearrangement links TRBV5-8 to TRBJ1-3; D is unclear. Germline CDR1 reads SGHTS; CDR2 reads YDEGEE. Trimming left V 2 bases short and J 0 bases short, with 3 bases between. The CDR3 has 13 amino acids. CDR3 nucleotides: TGTGCCAGCAGCTTATACTCTGGAAACACCATATATTTT. Residues: CASSLYSGNTIYF.

V and J are TRBV7-8 and TRBJ2-3; 7 bases are shared with TRBD2. There are 14 residues in the CDR3. V lost 5 bases to trimming and J lost 2 bases; unmatched junction nucleotides: 4. CDR1 is SGHVS, CDR2 FQNEAQ, per germline. The CDR3 reads CASSRGGSTDTQYF. In nucleotides, the CDR3 is TGTGCCAGCAGCCGCGGGGGTTCCACAGATACGCAGTATTTT.